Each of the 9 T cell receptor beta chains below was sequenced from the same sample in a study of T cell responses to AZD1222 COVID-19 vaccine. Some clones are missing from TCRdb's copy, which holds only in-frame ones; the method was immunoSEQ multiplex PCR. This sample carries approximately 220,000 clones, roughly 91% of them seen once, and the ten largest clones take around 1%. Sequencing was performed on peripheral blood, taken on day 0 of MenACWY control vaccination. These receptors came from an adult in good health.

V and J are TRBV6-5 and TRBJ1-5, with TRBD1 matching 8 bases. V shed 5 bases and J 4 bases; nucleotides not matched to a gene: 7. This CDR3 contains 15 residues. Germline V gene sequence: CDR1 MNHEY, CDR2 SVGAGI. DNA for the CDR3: TGTGCCAGCAGTAACGGACAGGGAAGGAATCAGCCCCAGCATTTT. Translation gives CASSNGQGRNQPQHF.

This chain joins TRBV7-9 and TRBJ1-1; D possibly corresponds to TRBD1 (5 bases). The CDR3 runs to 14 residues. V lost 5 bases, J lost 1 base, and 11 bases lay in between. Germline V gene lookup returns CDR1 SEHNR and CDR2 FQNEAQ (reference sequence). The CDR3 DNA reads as TGTGCCAGCAGCCCTCAGGGTTCGAACACTGAAGCTTTCTTT. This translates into CASSPQGSNTEAFF. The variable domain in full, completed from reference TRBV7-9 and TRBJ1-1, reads DTGVSQNPRHKITKRGQNVTFRCDPISEHNRLYWYRQTLGQGPEFLTYFQNEAQLEKSRLLSDRFSAERPKGSFSTLEIQRTEQGDSAMYLCASSPQGSNTEAFFGQGTRLTVV.

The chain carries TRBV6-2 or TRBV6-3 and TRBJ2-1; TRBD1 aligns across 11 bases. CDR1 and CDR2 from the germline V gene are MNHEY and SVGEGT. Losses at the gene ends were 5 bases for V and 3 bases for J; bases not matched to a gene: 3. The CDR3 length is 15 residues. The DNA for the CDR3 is TGTGCCAGCAGTAGAGGGACAGGGGGCTACAATGAGCAGTTCTTC. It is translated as CASSRGTGGYNEQFF.

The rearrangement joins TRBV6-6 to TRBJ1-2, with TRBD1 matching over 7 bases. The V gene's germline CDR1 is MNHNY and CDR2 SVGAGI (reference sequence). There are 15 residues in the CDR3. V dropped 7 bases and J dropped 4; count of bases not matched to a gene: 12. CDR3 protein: CASTGGPSTSYGYTF. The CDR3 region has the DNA TGTGCCAGCACAGGGGGGCCTTCCACCTCCTATGGCTACACCTTC.

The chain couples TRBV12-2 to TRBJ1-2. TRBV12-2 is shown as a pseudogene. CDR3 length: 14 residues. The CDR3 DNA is TGTGCAAGTCGTCCCGAGGCAAGGGCCTATGGCTACACCTTC. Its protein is CASRPEARAYGYTF.

The CDR3 region is CASSLATSGGYEQYF. The CDR3 nucleotides read TGTGCCAGCAGCTTAGCAACTAGCGGGGGTTACGAGCAGTACTTC. This rearrangement joins TRBV5-4 to TRBJ2-7; 11 nucleotides match TRBD2. Losses at the gene ends were 2 bases for V and 4 bases for J; bases not matched to a gene: 5. The germline gives CDR1 SGHNT, CDR2 YYREEE (reference sequence). This CDR3 has 15 residues.

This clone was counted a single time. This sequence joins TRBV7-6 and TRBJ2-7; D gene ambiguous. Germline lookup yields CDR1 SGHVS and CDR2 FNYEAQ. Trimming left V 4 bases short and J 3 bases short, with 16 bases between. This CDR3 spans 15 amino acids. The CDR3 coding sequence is TGTGCCAGCAGCTCCGACCGAGTAGCCAACTACGAGCAGTACTTC. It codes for CASSSDRVANYEQYF. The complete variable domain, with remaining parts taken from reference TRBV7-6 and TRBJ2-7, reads GAGVSQSPRYKVTKRGQDVALRCDPISGHVSLYWYRQALGQGPEFLTYFNYEAQQDKSGLPNDRFSAERPEGSISTLTIQRTEQRDSAMYRCASSSDRVANYEQYFGPGTRLTVT.

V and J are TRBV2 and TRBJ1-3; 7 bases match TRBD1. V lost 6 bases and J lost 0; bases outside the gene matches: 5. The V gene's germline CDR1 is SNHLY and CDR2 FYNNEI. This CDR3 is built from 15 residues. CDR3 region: CASRIQGSSGNTIYF. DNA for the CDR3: TGTGCCAGCAGAATACAGGGGAGCTCTGGAAACACCATATATTTT.

Here the CDR3 DNA reads TGCAGTGCTAGTAGGCGGGGGGATGAGCAGTTCTTC. This translates into CSASRRGDEQFF. The chain employs TRBV20-1 and TRBJ2-1, with 8 bases lining up with TRBD2. Germline values: CDR1 DFQATT, CDR2 SNEGSKA (reference sequence). The CDR3 is 12 amino acids. The V segment lost 3 bases and the J segment 8 bases; nucleotides outside the gene matches: 3.